This TCR beta chain emerged from a study of cytomegalovirus exposure and HLA in healthy donors (dated by TCRdb to about 2017). Some background on the complete study: An earlier analysis of 587 of the donors reported approximately 280 Gb of sequence data and around 120 million unique TCR beta sequences obtained from about 200 million T cells. An early release covering roughly 600 HLA-typed donors comprised approximately 300 gigabases of sequencing data and around 85 million unique TCR sequences. Among the roughly 410 genotyped donors, around 81% belonged to the genetic ancestry cluster associated with self-reported Caucasian donors. The aim of the study was to test whether cataloging public T cell receptors could identify signatures of past pathogen exposure. The study used immunosequencing to profile the T cell repertoires of more than 650 subjects and linked those repertoires to cytomegalovirus serostatus. Besides the first cohort of 666 subjects, a separate validation cohort made up of 95 to 150 different subjects was used. To predict cytomegalovirus infection status, the study brought together high-throughput TCR immunosequencing, statistical association of individual TCRs with disease status, and machine learning. In a later analysis, previously published TCR beta repertoires from about 670 donors were re-analyzed and high-resolution HLA genotyping was added so that TCR occurrence patterns could be studied. In the later analysis, no new phenotypic data were used to find candidate immune exposures; instead, reliance was placed on TCR beta sequences and their occurrence across donors. An earlier analysis of roughly 600 of the donors used high-throughput TCR beta sequencing to judge whether each TCR beta V gene segment behaved as functional or pseudogenic. Alongside the repertoire data, information on donor age, sex, ethnicity and CMV serostatus was compiled. Genome-wide SNP genotypes for about 55% of the 666 donors were used in a later genetic analysis, which treated that subset as a discovery cohort. All discovery cohort repertoires had been generated using a single sequencing platform. HLA typing included class I and class II loci at four-digit resolution. The number of typed donors differed by locus: about 620-630 for A, B, C, DRB1 and DQB1; 500 to 550 for DQA1; 606 for DPA1; and roughly 470 for DPB1. A few DR-DQ haplotypes were handled as single units for association and clustering because linkage in the cohort was strong. Among under 450 genotyped donors of the cohort, an average of approximately 230,000 unique TCR beta nucleotide sequences were sequenced per donor, roughly 20% of them non-productive.

This clone was picked up a small number of times. Its specific antigen is unknown. No quality values exist for individual bases; no much larger clone is one base distant. Paper-wide results and their limitations: Roughly uniform sequencing depth across donors was assumed in presence/absence analyses, although this assumption may not hold. Broadly in line with IMGT annotations, most TCR beta V segments showed up in productive rearrangements about 87% or about 30% of the time in an earlier analysis of around 600 of the donors. A few of the identified cytomegalovirus-associated TCR beta chains were confirmed in vitro to be specific for cytomegalovirus antigens. The study listed 164 TCR beta chains as associated with cytomegalovirus. In a later genetic analysis, fewer N-insertions in productive TCRs were reported among donors in an Asian-associated ancestry cluster than the approximately 710-donor mean. About 17 rarely observed V segments, including chromosome 9 orphons, were excluded from the earlier analysis of some 590 of the donors because counts were too low. The sequencing pipeline was judged likely to have produced a cluster of highly shared sequence variants as a technical artifact. In both the original and validation cohorts, the classifier was reported to diagnose cytomegalovirus status with high specificity and sensitivity. In a later analysis, most CMV-associated TCR beta chains were found to appear HLA-restricted, with HLA associations seemingly driven largely by CMV exposure. Strong co-occurrence of HLA alleles, especially DR and DQ, made assigning TCR associations to individual alleles difficult. A later analysis found that TCR association rates varied across HLA loci, with DRB1 alleles showing the most associated TCRs and HLA-C alleles the fewest. A later analysis associated about 17,000 TCR beta sequences with specific HLA alleles at a false discovery rate of 0.05. V-gene and J-gene trimming of TCR beta chains was associated with a missense DCLRE1C variant in a later genetic analysis, and the association was replicated in an independent cohort. For the cohort, immune exposure information was limited to CMV serostatus. Because some donors lacked HLA typing at each locus, the association tests relied only on the typed subset. Most TCR sequences were observed very rarely across donors, whereas some public TCRs were present in many individuals. Only TCR beta chains were sequenced in this cohort, and the absence of alpha or paired-chain data limited detectable features. The authors suggested that the approach could potentially be extended to other disease states and immunological phenotypes. Compared with equally common non-associated chains, HLA-associated TCR beta chains in a later analysis were more clonally expanded and had lower generation probabilities. According to a later analysis, parvovirus B19, influenza, CMV and Epstein-Barr virus appeared linked to several top co-occurrence clusters. Some IMGT-functional V segments, including TRBV6-2 and TRBV6-3, could not be distinguished by the 87-base-pair reads and were therefore excluded. A further reported finding was that TCR beta sequences accurately predicted the HLA-A and HLA-B alleles for most subjects in the first cohort. Linkage disequilibrium might explain the correlated functional status among segregating V segments, but an unknown experimental factor could not be ruled out.

The cohort consisted of 670 or so healthy bone marrow donors. Cohort members were all nominally healthy when sampled, although unrecorded immune exposures were likely present. The donor was CMV seropositive and was included in the group of 300 or so seropositive cohort members. A peripheral blood sample was provided by each donor, and peripheral blood mononuclear cells were used for TCR beta sequencing. The Qiagen DNeasy Blood Extraction Kit was used to extract genomic DNA from the blood cell samples. Unmatched junction bases come to 18, with V trimmed by 1 base and J by 4 bases. Reading from cysteine to phenylalanine, the CDR3 counts 20 amino acids. Here the CDR3 DNA is all that survives: 60 bases in frame from base 1. CDR1 and CDR2 (MGHRA, YSYEKL) derive from the germline V gene. Libraries came from the immunoSEQ multiplex PCR assay. For the multiplex PCR, a mixture combining 60 forward primers for TCR Vbeta segments and 13 reverse primers for TCR Jbeta segments was used. Amplification of the CDR3 region of rearranged TCR beta genes was performed with a multiplex PCR assay on genomic DNA. The amplified TCR beta libraries were sequenced on the Illumina HiSeq System as 87-base-pair reads. The paper's data handling went like this. Across the 640 or so repertoires, a later analysis counted some 81 million unique TCR beta chains, 9.5 million to 13 million of which were shared by at least two donors. Raw reads were error-corrected and collapsed into unique sequences with a nearest-neighbor algorithm that merged closely related sequences to remove PCR and sequencing errors. To assign V, D and J gene segments, CDR3 sequences were aligned to IMGT reference sequences. Each retained sequence needed at least a six-nucleotide match to both a V gene segment and a J gene segment. A rearrangement counted as productive if the CDR3 had no stop codons and remained in frame with V and J, and every other rearrangement counted as non-productive. CDR3 was defined by IMGT convention, running from the second conserved V-encoded cysteine to the conserved J-encoded phenylalanine. Sequences without an unambiguous match to a single V gene segment were excluded from the earlier analysis of about 600 of the donors. An earlier analysis of 587 of the donors called V segments functional above 56.7% productive rearrangements and segregating when the between-donor standard deviation exceeded 5%. A statistical classification framework was built to diagnose cytomegalovirus status from the catalog of TCR beta chain sequences. In a later analysis, V and J genes were assigned by comparing TCR nucleotide sequences against IMGT/GENE-DB human TR gene sequences. Using the TCRdist pipeline, a later analysis assigned CDR3 sequences along with most-parsimonious VDJ recombination scenarios. In a later analysis, each TCR beta chain was defined by its CDR3 amino acid sequence together with its V-gene family, and reads lacking a unique V-gene family were excluded. To address suspected cross-contamination and a sequencing artifact, a later analysis removed around 600 highly shared, low-generation-probability nucleotide sequences. A later analysis calculated a clonal expansion index for each public chain from normalized within-repertoire ranks of inferred template counts. In a later analysis, generation probabilities were computed with a VDJ recombination model fitted to out-of-frame rearrangements, and the resulting probabilities were checked against IGoR. In a later analysis, TCR-TCR, TCR-HLA and TCR-CMV co-occurrence was scored with hypergeometric tests, and a repertoire-size bias correction was applied to TCR pairs. False discovery rates were estimated in a later analysis by permuting HLA or CMV assignments 20 times. In a later analysis, co-occurring TCRs were grouped using DBSCAN, and TCRdist sequence similarity was added for clustering within HLA-allele-positive subsets. Repertoires with fewer than 30,000 or more than 120,000 public chains were left out of co-occurrence clustering, as were a handful of repertoires with anomalous nucleotide sharing. In its TCRdb copy, this immuneACCESS table keeps in-frame sequences only and misses some clones. Where compared with another copy, unresolved V genes explain less than half of these, and the others have no known cause. The V and J calls and clone size were taken over from that table, and D and trimming were inferred from the DNA. The sample includes about 170,000 clones, with more than 60% observed a single time. About 1.5% of the sample goes to the ten largest clones.

The chain was built from TRBV4-1 and TRBJ1-1, with TRBD1 identical over 10 junction bases. This clonotype originated in a woman under 40 in good health and CMV-seropositive. Sequenced material: PBMCs. Here is the DNA: TGCGCCAGCAGCCAAGTTGTTCCCGGGACAGGGGATGGGGCTCTCACTGAAGCTTTCTTT. Its protein reads: CASSQVVPGTGDGALTEAFF.